These T cell receptor beta chains were read from a single sample in a study of CD8 T cells in ankylosing spondylitis. TCRdb reprocessed the 5' RACE reads with MiXCR, giving one entry per CDR3 protein. Of some 800,000 distinct CDR3 sequences listed, 12% are singletons. The sequencing input was blood, either unsorted or a sorted T cell fraction (not recorded which). These receptors all stem from a male donor with ankylosing spondylitis. Both conserved end residues are part of each CDR3. Fields, in order: J gene, V gene, CDR3 protein.

TRBJ1-5,TRBV6-1,CASSTDREENQPQHF
TRBJ2-1,TRBV3-1,CASTRGLAGEPGTNEQFF
TRBJ2-5,TRBV24-1,CATGQGETQYF
TRBJ2-3,TRBV7-2,CASSPQTAAPTDTQYF
TRBJ2-5,TRBV20-1,CSALGQQETQYF
TRBJ1-2,TRBV4-2,CASSQIGDSFSGGYTF
TRBJ1-2,TRBV24-1,CATSDRRQDHYGYTF
TRBJ2-7,TRBV20-1,CSALSGRYEQYF
TRBJ2-3,TRBV6-5,CASSLGGPITDTQYF
TRBJ2-5,TRBV29-1,CSVVGNGVEKKFGTQYF
TRBJ2-3,TRBV28,CASIPFGGDTQYF
TRBJ1-3,TRBV20-1,CSARRGGHGNTIYF
TRBJ2-1,TRBV20-1,CSASGTGYNEQFF
TRBJ2-7,TRBV29-1,CSVDPGQGSYEQYF
TRBJ2-2,TRBV7-3,CATGGGNTGELFF
TRBJ2-5,TRBV5-1,CASTASGLQETQYF
TRBJ2-1,TRBV7-2,CASSLARLAGGSYNEQFF
TRBJ2-7,TRBV20-1,CSATGTVAYEQYF